This entry lists 6 T cell receptor beta chains sequenced from one sample in a study of vaccination and CD4 T cells after COVID-19. These receptors have no known antigen. Cultured CD4+ T-cell DNA underwent Oncomine TCR Beta short-read sequencing. TCRdb reprocessed the PCR reads with MiXCR, giving one entry per CDR3 protein. Of about 20,000 distinct CDR3 sequences listed, around 52% are singletons. Described treatment: roughly 10-day PBMC culture with coronavirus spike peptide pools or control peptides (ViraFEST assay). The sequenced sample consisted of CD4+ T cells from blood, cultured in vitro. The source is a human donor who had recovered from COVID-19.

This clonotype was recorded once. The chain has TRBV5-1 and TRBJ2-7; TRBD2 aligns across 9 bases. From germline, CDR1 is SGHRS and CDR2 YFSETQ. V shed 5 bases and J 4 bases; nucleotides not matched to a gene: 7. CDR3 length: 14 amino acids. This CDR3 is CASRVATSGYEQYF. CDR3 in DNA: TGCGCCAGCAGGGTTGCGACTAGCGGATACGAGCAGTACTTC.

This chain joins TRBV5-1 and TRBJ1-1; 9 bases are a match to TRBD1. The germline V gene has CDR1 SGHRS and CDR2 YFSETQ. J was trimmed by 3 bases and V by 6 bases; bases with no gene match: 3. The CDR3 length is 13 residues. The CDR3 here is CASKDRGYTEAFF. The CDR3 region has the DNA TGCGCCAGCAAGGACAGGGGATACACTGAAGCTTTCTTT.

V gene TRBV7-2 combines with J gene TRBJ2-7, with D unclear. The CDR3 has 13 amino acids. V was trimmed by 1 base and J by 7 bases, leaving 11 bases between them. Looked up from germline, CDR1 is SGHTA and CDR2 is FQGNSA. The CDR3 protein is CASSLDQQKEQYF. The CDR3 DNA is TGTGCCAGCAGCTTAGATCAACAGAAGGAGCAGTACTTC.

The chain recombines TRBV5-1 with TRBJ2-7; TRBD2 agrees at 8 bases. CDR1 is SGHRS and CDR2 is YFSETQ in the germline V gene. V lost 5 bases, J lost 6 bases, and 7 bases stayed unmatched. The CDR3 length is 13 residues. CDR3 in amino acids: CASRTGTRSEQYF. The CDR3 nucleotides are TGCGCCAGCAGGACCGGGACTAGAAGCGAGCAGTACTTC.

The chain joins TRBV7-9 to TRBJ1-2; 7 bases match TRBD1. Looked up from germline, CDR1 is SEHNR and CDR2 is FQNEAQ (reference sequence). This CDR3 is 14 amino acids long. V trimming: 6 bases; J trimming: 2 bases; junction bases outside the gene matches: 6. The CDR3 DNA is TGTGCCAGCAGTTTTGGGACAGCGAACTATGGCTACACCTTC. It yields the protein CASSFGTANYGYTF.

V gene TRBV20-1 combines with J gene TRBJ2-3; D perhaps matches TRBD2 (5 bases). The V gene lost 0 bases and the J gene lost 2 bases, with 9 bases spanning the gap. There are 14 residues in the CDR3. CDR1 and CDR2 from the germline V gene are DFQATT and SNEGSKA (reference sequence). The CDR3 sequence is CSARDPGFTDTQYF. In nucleotides, the CDR3 is TGCAGTGCTAGAGATCCGGGATTCACAGATACGCAGTATTTT.